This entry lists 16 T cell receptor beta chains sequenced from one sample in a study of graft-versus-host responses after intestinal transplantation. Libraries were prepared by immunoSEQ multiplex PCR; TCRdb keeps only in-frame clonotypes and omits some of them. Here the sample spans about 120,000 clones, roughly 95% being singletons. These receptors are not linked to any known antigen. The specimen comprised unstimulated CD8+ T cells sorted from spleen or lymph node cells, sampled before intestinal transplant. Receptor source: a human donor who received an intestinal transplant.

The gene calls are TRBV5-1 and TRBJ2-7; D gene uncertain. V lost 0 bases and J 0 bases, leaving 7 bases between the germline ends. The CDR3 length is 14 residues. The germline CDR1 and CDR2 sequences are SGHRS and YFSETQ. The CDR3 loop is CASSLGRDSYEQYF. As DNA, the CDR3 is TGCGCCAGCAGCTTGGGGCGAGACTCCTACGAGCAGTACTTC.

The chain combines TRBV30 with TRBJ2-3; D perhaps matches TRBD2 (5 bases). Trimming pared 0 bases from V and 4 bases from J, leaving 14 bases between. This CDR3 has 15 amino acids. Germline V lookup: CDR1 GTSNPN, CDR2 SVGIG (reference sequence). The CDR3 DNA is TGTGCCTGGAGTGTACTGGGAGTAGCCTCAGATACGCAGTATTTT. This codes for CAWSVLGVASDTQYF. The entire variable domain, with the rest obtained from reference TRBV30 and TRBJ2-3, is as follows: SQTIHQWPATLVQPVGSPLSLECTVEGTSNPNLYWYRQAAGRGLQLLFYSVGIGQISSEVPQNLSASRPQDRQFILSSKKLLLSDSGFYLCAWSVLGVASDTQYFGPGTRLTVL.

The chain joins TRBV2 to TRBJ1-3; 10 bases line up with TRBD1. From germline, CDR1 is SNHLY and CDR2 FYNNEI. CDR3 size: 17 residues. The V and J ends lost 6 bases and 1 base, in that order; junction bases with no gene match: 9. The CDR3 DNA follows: TGTGCCAGCAGCCACCAACGGGACAGGGGTTCTGGAAACACCATATATTTT. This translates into CASSHQRDRGSGNTIYF.

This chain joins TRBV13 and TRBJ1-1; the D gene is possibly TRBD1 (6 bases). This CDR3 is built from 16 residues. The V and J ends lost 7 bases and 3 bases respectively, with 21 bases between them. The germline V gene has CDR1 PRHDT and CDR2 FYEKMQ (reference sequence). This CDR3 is CASTSETGRGYTEAFF. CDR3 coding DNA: TGTGCCAGCACTTCGGAAACAGGGAGAGGTTACACTGAAGCTTTCTTT. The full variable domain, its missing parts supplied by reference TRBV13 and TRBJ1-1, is AAGVIQSPRHLIKEKRETATLKCYPIPRHDTVYWYQQGPGQDPQFLISFYEKMQSDKGSIPDRFSAQQFSDYHSELNMSSLELGDSALYFCASTSETGRGYTEAFFGQGTRLTVV.

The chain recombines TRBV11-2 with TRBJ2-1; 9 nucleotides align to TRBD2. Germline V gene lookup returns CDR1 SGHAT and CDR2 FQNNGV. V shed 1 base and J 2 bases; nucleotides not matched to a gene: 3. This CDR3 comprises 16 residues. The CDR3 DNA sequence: TGTGCCAGCAGCTTAGGCGCGGGAGGGCCCTACAATGAGCAGTTCTTC. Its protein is CASSLGAGGPYNEQFF.

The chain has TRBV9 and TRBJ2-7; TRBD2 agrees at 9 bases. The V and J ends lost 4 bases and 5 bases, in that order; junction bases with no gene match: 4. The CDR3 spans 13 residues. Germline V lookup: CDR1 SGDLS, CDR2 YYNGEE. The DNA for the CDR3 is TGTGCCAGCAGCATGTCTAGCGGGGACGAGCAGTACTTC. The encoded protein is CASSMSSGDEQYF.

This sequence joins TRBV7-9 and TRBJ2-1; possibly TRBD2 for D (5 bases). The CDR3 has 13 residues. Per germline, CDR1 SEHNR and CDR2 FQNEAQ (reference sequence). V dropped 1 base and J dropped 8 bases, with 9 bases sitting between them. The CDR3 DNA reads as TGTGCCAGCAGCTTAGTGGCTAGCTATGAGCAGTTCTTC. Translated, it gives CASSLVASYEQFF.

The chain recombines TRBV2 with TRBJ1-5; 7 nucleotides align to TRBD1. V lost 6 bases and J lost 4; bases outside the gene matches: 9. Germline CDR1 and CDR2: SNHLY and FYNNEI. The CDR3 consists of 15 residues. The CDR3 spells CASSLTGVGNQPQHF. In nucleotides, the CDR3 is TGTGCCAGCAGCCTAACAGGGGTTGGGAATCAGCCCCAGCATTTT.

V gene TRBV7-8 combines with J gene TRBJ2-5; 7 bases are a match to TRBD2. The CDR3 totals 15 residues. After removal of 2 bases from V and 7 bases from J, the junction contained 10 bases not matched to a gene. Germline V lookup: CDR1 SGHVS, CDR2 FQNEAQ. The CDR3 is CASSLYASGPGTQYF. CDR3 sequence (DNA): TGTGCCAGCAGCTTATACGCTAGCGGTCCGGGGACCCAGTACTTC.

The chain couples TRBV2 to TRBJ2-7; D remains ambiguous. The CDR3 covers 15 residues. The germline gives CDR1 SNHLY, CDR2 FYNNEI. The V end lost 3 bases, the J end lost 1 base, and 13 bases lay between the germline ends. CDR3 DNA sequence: TGTGCCAGCAGTGATACGTGGGTAAGGTCCTACGAGCAGTACTTC. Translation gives CASSDTWVRSYEQYF.

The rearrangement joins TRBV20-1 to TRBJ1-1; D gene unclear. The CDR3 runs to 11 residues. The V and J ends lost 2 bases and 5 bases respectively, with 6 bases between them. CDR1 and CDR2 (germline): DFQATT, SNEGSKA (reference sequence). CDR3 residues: CSARFVTEAFF. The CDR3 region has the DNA TGCAGTGCTAGATTCGTTACTGAAGCTTTCTTT.

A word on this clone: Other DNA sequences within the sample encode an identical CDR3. The CDR3, as DNA: TGTGCCAGCAGTTTAGGGGGAGGGCAGCCCCAGCATTTT. Translating it yields CASSLGGGQPQHF. This chain connects TRBV27 to TRBJ1-5; perhaps TRBD1 as D (5 bases). Germline V gene lookup returns CDR1 MNHEY and CDR2 SMNVEV (reference sequence). This CDR3 spans 13 amino acids. Trimming took off 2 bases at V and 7 bases at J, with 9 bases between the two ends.

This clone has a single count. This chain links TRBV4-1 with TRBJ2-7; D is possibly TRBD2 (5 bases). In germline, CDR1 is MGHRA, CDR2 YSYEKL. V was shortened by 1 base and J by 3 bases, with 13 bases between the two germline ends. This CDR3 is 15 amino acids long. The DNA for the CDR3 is TGCGCCAGCAGCCAAGTCGAGGGAGCAATCTACGAGCAGTACTTC. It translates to CASSQVEGAIYEQYF.

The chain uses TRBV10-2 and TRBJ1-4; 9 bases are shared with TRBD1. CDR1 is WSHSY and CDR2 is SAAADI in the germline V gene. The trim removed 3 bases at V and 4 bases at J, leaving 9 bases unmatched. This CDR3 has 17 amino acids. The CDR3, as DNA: TGCGCCAGCAGTGACCCCAGGACAGGGGCTCTTAATGAAAAACTGTTTTTT. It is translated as CASSDPRTGALNEKLFF.

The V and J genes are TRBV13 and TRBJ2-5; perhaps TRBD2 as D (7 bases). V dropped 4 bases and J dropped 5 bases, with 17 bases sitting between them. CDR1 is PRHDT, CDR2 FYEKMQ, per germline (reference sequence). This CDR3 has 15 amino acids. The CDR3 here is CASSSSGGAGETQYF. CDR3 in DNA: TGTGCCAGCAGCTCCAGTGGGGGGGCGGGGGAGACCCAGTACTTC. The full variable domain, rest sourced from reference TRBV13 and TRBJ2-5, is AAGVIQSPRHLIKEKRETATLKCYPIPRHDTVYWYQQGPGQDPQFLISFYEKMQSDKGSIPDRFSAQQFSDYHSELNMSSLELGDSALYFCASSSSGGAGETQYFGPGTRLLVL.

The CDR3: CASSPPGGGWKTQYF. For the CDR3, the DNA is TGTGCCAGCAGCCCCCCGGGGGGTGGGTGGAAGACCCAGTACTTC. The chain couples TRBV6-5 to TRBJ2-5; 7 nucleotides agree with TRBD2. Germline assignment: CDR1 MNHEY and CDR2 SVGAGI. V lost 6 bases and J lost 6; bases outside the gene matches: 13. This CDR3 region has 15 residues.